This T cell receptor (beta chain) comes out of a study of identical twins. Study-wide findings and caveats: Memory repertoires showed no such pattern, whereas abundant cord blood beta clonotypes carried fewer insertions. Diverse VJ usage suggested most zero-insertion clonotypes were not invariant T cells.

TCRdb redid the calling of the 5' RACE reads with MiXCR, one entry per CDR3 protein. This table has more than 1.5 million distinct CDR3 sequences, around 33% appearing once. On this clonotype itself: Antigen: not known.

The CDR3 totals 14 residues. Germline V gene lookup returns CDR1 SGHVS and CDR2 FNYEAQ. V gave up 0 bases and J gave up 4 bases, with 7 bases separating them. The TCR comes from a newborn girl in good health. The V gene is TRBV7-6, the J gene TRBJ2-1; no clear D gene. Source material: cord blood. This CDR3 reads CASSLARKYNEQFF. Here the CDR3 DNA reads TGTGCCAGCAGCTTAGCACGCAAATACAATGAGCAGTTCTTC.